Sequencing of this T cell receptor (beta chain) was carried out in a study of T cells in Graves' hyperthyroidism and ophthalmopathy. Diagnosing involved the use of clinical symptoms, serum thyroxine and TRAb, thyroid ultrasound and orbital computed tomography. At least ten counts were recorded for this clonotype. The antigen is undetermined. General study findings and limits: Among clonotypes expanded in thyroid above 0.001, most were also found in blood.

It was RNA transcripts that yielded the amplified TCR beta CDR3 regions. The HTBI primer set drove a first-round RT-PCR of the TCR CDR3. MiXCR, run by TCRdb on the multiplex PCR reads, gives a single entry per CDR3 protein. The sample contains approximately 700,000 distinct CDR3 sequences, about 16% of which appear only once. Trimming took off 5 bases at V and 7 bases at J, with 9 bases between the two ends. The CDR3 has 12 amino acids. CDR1 is SGHVS and CDR2 is FQNEAQ in the germline V gene. The sample taken for sequencing was blood. This chain connects TRBV7-8 to TRBJ2-4; D ambiguous. The source is a man aged 18 to 29 with Graves' hyperthyroidism. The DNA of the CDR3 is TGTGCCAGCAGCCCATCGAGCAACATTCAGTACTTC. This encodes CASSPSSNIQYF.